One and the same sample provided the 13 T cell receptor beta chains below, sequenced in a study of IL-32 and malignant T cell survival in cutaneous lymphoma. Patients with leukemic cutaneous T cell lymphoma (Sezary syndrome) provided these blood samples. The repertoire was sequenced with immunoSEQ multiplex PCR; TCRdb's copy has only in-frame clones and lacks some. Here the sample spans 2,000 to 2,500 clones, about 80% being singletons. Sequencing was performed on blood, taken on day 0. These TCRs come from a human donor with cutaneous T cell lymphoma.

The genes are TRBV9 and TRBJ2-1; 10 bases are shared with TRBD2. The CDR3 loop spans 15 amino acids. In germline, CDR1 is SGDLS, CDR2 YYNGEE. J gave up 4 bases and V 1 base, and 2 bases lay outside the gene matches. The CDR3 loop is CASSVLAGEYNEQFF. The CDR3 region has the DNA TGTGCCAGCAGCGTACTAGCGGGGGAATACAATGAGCAGTTCTTC.

The gene calls are TRBV4-3 and TRBJ1-4; 8 nucleotides align to TRBD1. The CDR3 consists of 15 residues. V dropped 6 bases and J dropped 8; count of bases not matched to a gene: 11. In germline, CDR1 is LGHNA, CDR2 YSLEER. The CDR3 here is CASSYYRGGGEKLFF. The CDR3 DNA is TGCGCCAGCAGTTACTACAGGGGGGGTGGGGAAAAACTGTTTTTT.

This chain uses TRBV7-3 with TRBJ1-6; TRBD1 might be the D (5 bases). In germline, CDR1 is SGHTA, CDR2 FQGTGA. The CDR3 extends over 13 amino acids. Between the trimmed V and J ends, which lost 3 bases and 6 bases, there was a span of 6 bases. CDR3 sequence reads: CASSFGGNSPLHF. CDR3 DNA sequence: TGTGCCAGCAGCTTTGGGGGTAATTCACCCCTCCACTTT.

The chain has TRBV9 and TRBJ2-1, with 10 bases lining up with TRBD2. CDR3 length equals 13 residues. Germline CDR1 reads SGDLS; CDR2 reads YYNGEE. J was trimmed by 9 bases and V by 5 bases; bases with no gene match: 5. The CDR3 region is CASRSGGASEQFF. CDR3 in DNA: TGTGCCAGCAGAAGCGGGGGGGCTAGTGAGCAGTTCTTC.

The chain employs TRBV7-8 and TRBJ1-2, with TRBD1 identical over 7 bases. The CDR3 is made up of 15 amino acids. Germline V lookup: CDR1 SGHVS, CDR2 FQNEAQ. V lost 0 bases to trimming and J lost 2 bases; unmatched junction nucleotides: 3. This CDR3 is CASSLATGQNYGYTF. For the CDR3, the DNA is TGTGCCAGCAGCTTAGCGACGGGACAGAACTATGGCTACACCTTC.

This rearrangement joins TRBV5-5 to TRBJ2-7, with 14 bases matching TRBD2. The CDR3 is 15 amino acids. Germline V gives CDR1 SGHKS, CDR2 YYEKEE (reference sequence). The V and J ends lost 5 bases and 7 bases, in that order; junction bases with no gene match: 8. The CDR3 protein is CASSSYGTSGGEQYF. The CDR3 DNA follows: TGTGCCAGCAGTTCTTATGGGACTAGCGGGGGTGAGCAGTACTTC. The whole variable domain, filled in from reference TRBV5-5 and TRBJ2-7, reads DAGVTQSPTHLIKTRGQQVTLRCSPISGHKSVSWYQQVLGQGPQFIFQYYEKEERGRGNFPDRFSARQFPNYSSELNVNALLLGDSALYLCASSSYGTSGGEQYFGPGTRLTVT.

The chain has TRBV9 and TRBJ2-3; D is ambiguous. Trimming shortened V by 0 bases and J by 4 bases, and 12 bases separated the two germline ends. CDR3 size: 15 residues. CDR1 SGDLS and CDR2 YYNGEE come from the germline V gene. In nucleotides, the CDR3 is TGTGCCAGCAGCGTAGCTGGCAATAGACCAGATACGCAGTATTTT. Its translation: CASSVAGNRPDTQYF.

The V and J genes are TRBV14 and TRBJ2-3; 12 nucleotides agree with TRBD2. Germline-derived CDR1 and CDR2 are SGHDN and FVKESK. The V segment lost 2 bases and the J segment 3 bases; nucleotides outside the gene matches: 3. The CDR3 has 16 amino acids. The CDR3 loop is CASSQQGLAGTDTQYF. CDR3 sequence (DNA): TGTGCCAGCAGCCAACAAGGACTAGCGGGAACAGATACGCAGTATTTT.

The V gene is TRBV4-1, the J gene TRBJ2-2; perhaps TRBD2 as D (5 bases). This CDR3 is 17 amino acids long. Trimming stripped 0 bases from V and 4 bases from J, with 15 bases between. In germline, CDR1 is MGHRA, CDR2 YSYEKL. CDR3 DNA: TGCGCCAGCAGCCAAGAGACTAACACAAGGCTCACCGGGGAGCTGTTTTTT. Its translation is CASSQETNTRLTGELFF.

This chain uses TRBV15 with TRBJ2-2; 12 nucleotides match TRBD2. The germline V gene encodes CDR1 LNHNV and CDR2 YYDKDF (reference sequence). This CDR3 is built from 16 residues. Unmatched junction bases numbered 8, after V lost 5 bases and J lost 7 bases. CDR3 DNA: TGTGCCACCAGCCAATTACTAGCGGGGGGAGGCGGGGAGCTGTTTTTT. It encodes CATSQLLAGGGGELFF.

The chain uses TRBV11-3 and TRBJ1-2; D call uncertain. Germline V lookup: CDR1 SGHNT, CDR2 YENEEA. V lost 5 bases and J lost 4, with 11 bases in between. The CDR3 length is 13 residues. CDR3 nucleotides: TGTGCCAGCAGCCCTTCGCCAATCTATGGCTACACCTTC. As protein: CASSPSPIYGYTF.

This clone is deemed medium-sized. V gene TRBV9 combines with J gene TRBJ1-2, with no clear D. V shed 3 bases and J shed 6 bases, with 12 bases lying between them. This CDR3 spans 13 amino acids. Germline-derived CDR1 and CDR2 are SGDLS and YYNGEE. The CDR3 DNA reads as TGTGCCAGCAGCGAAAGGGATTCGCATGGCTACACCTTC. It yields the protein CASSERDSHGYTF.

This sequence joins TRBV27 and TRBJ2-2; D not resolved. Germline lookup yields CDR1 MNHEY and CDR2 SMNVEV (reference sequence). V was shortened by 3 bases and J by 6 bases, with 2 bases between the two germline ends. This CDR3 is built from 11 residues. The CDR3 is CASSFAGELFF. CDR3 nucleotides: TGTGCCAGCAGTTTCGCCGGGGAGCTGTTTTTT.